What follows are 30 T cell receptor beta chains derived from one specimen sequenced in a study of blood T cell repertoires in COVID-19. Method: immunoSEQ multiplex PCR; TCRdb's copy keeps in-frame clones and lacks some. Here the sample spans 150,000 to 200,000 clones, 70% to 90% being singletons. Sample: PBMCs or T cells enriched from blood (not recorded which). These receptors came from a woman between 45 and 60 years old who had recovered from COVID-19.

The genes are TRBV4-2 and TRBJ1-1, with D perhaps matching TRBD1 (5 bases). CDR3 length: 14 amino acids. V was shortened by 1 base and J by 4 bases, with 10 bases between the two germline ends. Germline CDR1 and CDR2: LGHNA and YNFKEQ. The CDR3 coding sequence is TGTGCCAGCAGCCAAGCCGGGGGGTCCACTGAAGCTTTCTTT. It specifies CASSQAGGSTEAFF.

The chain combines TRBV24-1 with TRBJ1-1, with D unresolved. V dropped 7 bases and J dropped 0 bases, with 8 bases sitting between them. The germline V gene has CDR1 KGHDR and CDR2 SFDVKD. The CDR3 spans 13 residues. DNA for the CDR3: TGTGCCACCAGGGGAGGGATGAACACTGAAGCTTTCTTT. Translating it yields CATRGGMNTEAFF.

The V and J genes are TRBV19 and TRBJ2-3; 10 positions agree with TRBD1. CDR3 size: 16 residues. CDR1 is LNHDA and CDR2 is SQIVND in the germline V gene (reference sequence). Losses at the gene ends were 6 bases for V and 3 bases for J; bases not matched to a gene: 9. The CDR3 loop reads CASRTLPGQGTDTQYF. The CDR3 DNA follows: TGTGCCAGTAGAACCCTACCGGGACAGGGGACAGATACGCAGTATTTT. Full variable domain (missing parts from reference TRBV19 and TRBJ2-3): DGGITQSPKYLFRKEGQNVTLSCEQNLNHDAMYWYRQDPGQGLRLIYYSQIVNDFQKGDIAEGYSVSREKKESFPLTVTSAQKNPTAFYLCASRTLPGQGTDTQYFGPGTRLTVL.

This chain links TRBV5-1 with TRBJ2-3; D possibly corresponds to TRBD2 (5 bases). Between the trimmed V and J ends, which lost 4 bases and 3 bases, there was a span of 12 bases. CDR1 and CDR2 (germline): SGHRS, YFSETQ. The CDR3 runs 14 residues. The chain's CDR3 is CASSPQRPTDTQYF. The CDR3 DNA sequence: TGCGCCAGCAGCCCTCAGCGGCCGACAGATACGCAGTATTTT.

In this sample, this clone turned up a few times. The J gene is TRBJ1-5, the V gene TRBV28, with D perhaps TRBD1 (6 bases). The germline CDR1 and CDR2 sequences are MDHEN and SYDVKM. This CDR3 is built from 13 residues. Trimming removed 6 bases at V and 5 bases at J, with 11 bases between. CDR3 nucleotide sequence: TGTGCCAGCAGAGGGGGTATTTATCAGCCCCAGCATTTT. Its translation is CASRGGIYQPQHF.

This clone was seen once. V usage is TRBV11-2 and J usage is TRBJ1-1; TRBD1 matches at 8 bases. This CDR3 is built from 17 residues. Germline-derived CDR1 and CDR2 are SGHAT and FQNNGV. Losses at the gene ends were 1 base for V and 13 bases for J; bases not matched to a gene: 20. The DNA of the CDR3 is TGTGCCAGCAGCTTAGTTAACCCCGGCTCCGGACAGGGTAAGGTTTTCTTT. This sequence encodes CASSLVNPGSGQGKVFF.

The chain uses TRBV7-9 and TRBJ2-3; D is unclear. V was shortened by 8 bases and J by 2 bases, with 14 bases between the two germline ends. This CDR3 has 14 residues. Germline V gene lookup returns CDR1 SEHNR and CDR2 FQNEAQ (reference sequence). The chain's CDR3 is CASLGPRHTDTQYF. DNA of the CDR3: TGTGCCAGCCTCGGTCCTCGACACACAGATACGCAGTATTTT.

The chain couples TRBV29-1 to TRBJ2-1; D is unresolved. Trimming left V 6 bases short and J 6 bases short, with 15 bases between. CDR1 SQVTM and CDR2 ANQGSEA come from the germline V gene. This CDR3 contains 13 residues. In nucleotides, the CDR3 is TGCAGCGTGCTCGCTCCCTTCGGCAATGAGCAGTTCTTC. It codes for CSVLAPFGNEQFF.

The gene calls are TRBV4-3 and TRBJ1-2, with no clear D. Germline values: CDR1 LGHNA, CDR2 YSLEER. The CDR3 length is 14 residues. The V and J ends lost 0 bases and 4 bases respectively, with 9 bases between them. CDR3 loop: CASSQDLYGYGYTF. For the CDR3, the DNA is TGCGCCAGCAGCCAAGATCTCTATGGCTATGGCTACACCTTC.

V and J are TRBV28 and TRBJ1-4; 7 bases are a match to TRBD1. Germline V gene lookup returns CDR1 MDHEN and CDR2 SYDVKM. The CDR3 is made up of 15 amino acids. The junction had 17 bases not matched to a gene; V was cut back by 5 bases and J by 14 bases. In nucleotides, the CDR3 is TGTGCCAGCAGTCCCTCAGGGACAGAGAGGAAAATGCTGTTTTTT. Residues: CASSPSGTERKMLFF.

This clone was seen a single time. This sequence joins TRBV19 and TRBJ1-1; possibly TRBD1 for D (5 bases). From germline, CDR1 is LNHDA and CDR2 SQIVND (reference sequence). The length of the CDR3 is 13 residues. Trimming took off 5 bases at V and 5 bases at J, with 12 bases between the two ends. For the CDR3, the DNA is TGTGCCAGTAGTCATGCAGGGAGGACTGAAGCTTTCTTT. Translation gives CASSHAGRTEAFF.

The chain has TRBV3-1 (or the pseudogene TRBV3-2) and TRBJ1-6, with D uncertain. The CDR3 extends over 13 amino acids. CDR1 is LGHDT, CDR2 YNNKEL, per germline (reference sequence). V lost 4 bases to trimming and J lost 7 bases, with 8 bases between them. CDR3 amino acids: CASSPDVNSPLHF. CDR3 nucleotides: TGTGCCAGCAGCCCAGACGTCAATTCACCCCTCCACTTT.

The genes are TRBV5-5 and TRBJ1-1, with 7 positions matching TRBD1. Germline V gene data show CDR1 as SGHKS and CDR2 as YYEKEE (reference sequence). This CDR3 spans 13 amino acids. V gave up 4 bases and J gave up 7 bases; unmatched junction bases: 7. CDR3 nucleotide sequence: TGTGCCAGCAGCCCGACAGGGTTCAGTGAAGCTTTCTTT. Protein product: CASSPTGFSEAFF. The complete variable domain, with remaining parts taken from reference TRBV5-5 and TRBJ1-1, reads DAGVTQSPTHLIKTRGQQVTLRCSPISGHKSVSWYQQVLGQGPQFIFQYYEKEERGRGNFPDRFSARQFPNYSSELNVNALLLGDSALYLCASSPTGFSEAFFGQGTRLTVV.

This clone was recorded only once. The CDR3 loop is CASSFVPRTRLAGYEQYV. DNA of the CDR3: TGTGCCAGCAGCTTTGTTCCTCGCACCAGACTAGCGGGATACGAGCAGTACGTC. The chain is built from TRBV7-2 and TRBJ2-7; 11 positions match TRBD2. CDR1 is SGHTA, CDR2 FQGNSA, per germline. Trimming removed 3 bases from V and 4 bases from J; junction bases left unmatched: 14. The CDR3 spans 18 residues.

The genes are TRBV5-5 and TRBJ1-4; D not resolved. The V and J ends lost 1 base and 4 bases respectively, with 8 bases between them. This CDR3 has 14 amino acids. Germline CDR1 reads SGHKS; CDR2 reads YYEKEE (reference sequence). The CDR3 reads CASSLSPGNEKLFF. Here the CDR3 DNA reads TGTGCCAGCAGCTTGAGCCCCGGTAATGAAAAACTGTTTTTT.

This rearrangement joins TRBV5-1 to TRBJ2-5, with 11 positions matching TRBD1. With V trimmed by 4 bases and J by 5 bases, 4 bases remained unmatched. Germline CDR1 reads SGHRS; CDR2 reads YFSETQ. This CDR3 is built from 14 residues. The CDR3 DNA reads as TGCGCCAGCAGCCGGGACAGGGGGTGGGAGACCCAGTACTTC. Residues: CASSRDRGWETQYF.

This CDR3 reads CASSSLLAGGVQETQYF. The CDR3 DNA reads TGTGCCAGCAGCTCTCTGCTAGCGGGGGGTGTGCAAGAGACCCAGTACTTC. This chain links TRBV5-8 with TRBJ2-5, with 11 bases matching TRBD2. J lost 2 bases, V lost 3 bases, and 9 bases had no gene match. The CDR3 is made up of 17 amino acids. CDR1 and CDR2 (germline): SGHTS, YDEGEE.

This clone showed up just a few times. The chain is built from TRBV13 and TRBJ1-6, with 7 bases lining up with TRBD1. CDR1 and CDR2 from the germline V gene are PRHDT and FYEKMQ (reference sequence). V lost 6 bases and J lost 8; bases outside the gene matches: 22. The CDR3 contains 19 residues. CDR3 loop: CASRLKGAGPRTTDSPLHF. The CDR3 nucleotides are TGTGCCAGCAGGTTAAAGGGGGCCGGGCCTCGTACGACGGATTCACCCCTCCACTTT.

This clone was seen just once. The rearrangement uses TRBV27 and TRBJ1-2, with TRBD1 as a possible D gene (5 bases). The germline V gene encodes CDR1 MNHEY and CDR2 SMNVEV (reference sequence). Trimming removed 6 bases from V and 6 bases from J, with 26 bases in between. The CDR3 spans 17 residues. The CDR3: CASSSAMVGQPSDGYTF. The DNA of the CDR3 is TGTGCCAGCAGCTCCGCTATGGTGGGGCAGCCTAGCGATGGCTACACCTTC.

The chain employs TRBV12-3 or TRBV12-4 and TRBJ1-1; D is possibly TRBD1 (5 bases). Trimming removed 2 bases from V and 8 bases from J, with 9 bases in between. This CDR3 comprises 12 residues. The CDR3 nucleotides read TGTGCCAGCAGTTTATCAGGGCAGGAAGCTTTCTTT. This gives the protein CASSLSGQEAFF.

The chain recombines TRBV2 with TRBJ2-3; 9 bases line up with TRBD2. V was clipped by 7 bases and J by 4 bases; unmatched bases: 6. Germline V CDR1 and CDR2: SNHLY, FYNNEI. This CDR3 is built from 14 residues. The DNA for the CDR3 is TGTGCCAGCACCCGGGAGCGGGGGGCAGATACGCAGTATTTT. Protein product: CASTRERGADTQYF.

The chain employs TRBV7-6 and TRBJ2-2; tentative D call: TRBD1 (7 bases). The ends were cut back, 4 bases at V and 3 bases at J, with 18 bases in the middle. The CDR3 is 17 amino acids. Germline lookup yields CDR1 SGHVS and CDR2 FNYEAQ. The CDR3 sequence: CASSSPPGDRHTGELFF. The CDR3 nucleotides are TGTGCCAGCAGCTCCCCACCGGGGGACAGACACACCGGGGAGCTGTTTTTT. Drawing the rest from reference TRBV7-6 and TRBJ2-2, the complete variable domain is GAGVSQSPRYKVTKRGQDVALRCDPISGHVSLYWYRQALGQGPEFLTYFNYEAQQDKSGLPNDRFSAERPEGSISTLTIQRTEQRDSAMYRCASSSPPGDRHTGELFFGEGSRLTVL.

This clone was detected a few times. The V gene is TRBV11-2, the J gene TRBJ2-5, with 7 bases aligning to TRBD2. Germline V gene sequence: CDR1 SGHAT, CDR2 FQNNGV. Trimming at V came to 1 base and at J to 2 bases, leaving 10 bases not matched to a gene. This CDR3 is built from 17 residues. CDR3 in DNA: TGTGCCAGCAGCTTAGTAATGGCCGGGACTATACAAGAGACCCAGTACTTC. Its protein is CASSLVMAGTIQETQYF.

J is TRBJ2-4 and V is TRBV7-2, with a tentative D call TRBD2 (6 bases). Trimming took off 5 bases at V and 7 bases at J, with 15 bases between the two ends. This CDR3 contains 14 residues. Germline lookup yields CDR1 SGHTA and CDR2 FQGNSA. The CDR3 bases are TGTGCCAGCAGCACAAGGGGAGGTGATAACATTCAGTACTTC. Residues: CASSTRGGDNIQYF.

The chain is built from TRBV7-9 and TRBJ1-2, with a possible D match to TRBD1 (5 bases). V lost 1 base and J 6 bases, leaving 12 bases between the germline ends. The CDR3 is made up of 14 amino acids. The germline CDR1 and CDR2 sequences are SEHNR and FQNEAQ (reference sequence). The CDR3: CASSLEGRADGYTF. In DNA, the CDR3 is TGTGCCAGCAGCTTAGAAGGCAGGGCGGATGGCTACACCTTC.

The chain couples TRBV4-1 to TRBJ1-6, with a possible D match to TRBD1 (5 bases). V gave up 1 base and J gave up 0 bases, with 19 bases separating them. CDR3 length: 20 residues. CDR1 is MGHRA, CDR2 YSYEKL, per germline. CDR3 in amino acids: CASSQVEKGHLGSYNSPLHF. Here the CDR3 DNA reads TGCGCCAGCAGCCAAGTTGAAAAGGGGCACTTGGGCTCCTATAATTCACCCCTCCACTTT.

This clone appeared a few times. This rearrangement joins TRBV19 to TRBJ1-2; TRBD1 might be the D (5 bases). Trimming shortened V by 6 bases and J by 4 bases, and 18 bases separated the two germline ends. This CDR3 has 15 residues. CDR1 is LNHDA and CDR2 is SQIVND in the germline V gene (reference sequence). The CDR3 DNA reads TGTGCCAGTAGCCCCTCCGGGACTGCCCGCTATGGCTACACCTTC. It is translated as CASSPSGTARYGYTF.

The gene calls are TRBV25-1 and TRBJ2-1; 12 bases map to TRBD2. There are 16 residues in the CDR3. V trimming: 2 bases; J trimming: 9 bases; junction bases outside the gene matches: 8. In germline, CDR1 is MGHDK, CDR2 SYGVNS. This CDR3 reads CASSEDLAGGRGEQFF. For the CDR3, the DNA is TGTGCCAGCAGTGAAGATCTAGCGGGGGGGCGAGGTGAGCAGTTCTTC.

In nucleotides, the CDR3 is TGTGCCAGCAGCTTTCTACAGGGAGATGAGCAGTTCTTC. This sequence encodes CASSFLQGDEQFF. The chain has TRBV11-3 and TRBJ2-1; tentatively, D is TRBD1 (6 bases). The V end was cut by 3 bases, the J end by 8 bases, with 11 bases between. The CDR3 has 13 amino acids. Germline V gene lookup returns CDR1 SGHNT and CDR2 YENEEA.

CDR3 sequence (DNA): TGTGCCTGGAGGGGCAGCTCCGGACTCTGGAGCTCCTATAATTCACCCCTCCACTTT. Translation: CAWRGSSGLWSSYNSPLHF. This chain uses TRBV30 with TRBJ1-6; no definite D call. Germline CDR1 and CDR2: GTSNPN and SVGIG (reference sequence). The length of the CDR3 is 19 residues. V shed 3 bases and J shed 0 bases, with 21 bases lying between them.